A single sample gave rise to the 15 T cell receptor beta chains below, sequenced in a study of blood T cell repertoires in COVID-19. Profiled with immunoSEQ multiplex PCR; TCRdb holds only in-frame clones, not every one. This table holds approximately 150,000 clones, around four fifths found once. Material: peripheral blood. Every receptor here comes from a human donor in a cohort sampled during active COVID-19.

This rearrangement joins TRBV28 to TRBJ2-5; TRBD1 might be the D (6 bases). Germline V lookup: CDR1 MDHEN, CDR2 SYDVKM. The CDR3 loop spans 17 amino acids. V lost 5 bases to trimming and J lost 5 bases, with 24 bases between them. This CDR3 is CASSPQSFRGVGETQYF. CDR3 sequence (DNA): TGTGCCAGCAGTCCACAATCCTTCAGGGGAGTAGGGGAGACCCAGTACTTC.

J is TRBJ2-3 and V is TRBV7-2; TRBD2 agrees at 8 bases. The V gene end was trimmed by 1 base and the J gene end by 1 base; junction bases not matched to a gene: 4. Germline V gene data show CDR1 as SGHTA and CDR2 as FQGNSA. The CDR3 runs to 16 residues. The CDR3 DNA reads TGTGCCAGCAGCTTAGGGGTAGCGGGACGCACAGATACGCAGTATTTT. Amino acids: CASSLGVAGRTDTQYF.

This chain links TRBV6-2 or TRBV6-3 with TRBJ2-1, with 8 nucleotides matching TRBD2. CDR1 and CDR2 (germline): MNHEY, SVGEGT. This CDR3 is 13 amino acids long. V shed 3 bases, J shed 11 bases, and the junction held 6 bases outside the gene matches. CDR3 loop: CASSYELAVKQFF. The CDR3 DNA follows: TGTGCCAGCAGTTATGAACTAGCGGTTAAGCAGTTCTTC.

This clone appeared once. The rearrangement links TRBV27 to TRBJ2-7; D may be TRBD2 (5 bases). V was trimmed by 6 bases and J by 2 bases, leaving 11 bases between them. Germline CDR1 is MNHEY and CDR2 is SMNVEV (reference sequence). CDR3 length equals 13 residues. In DNA form, the CDR3 reads TGTGCCAGCAGCCCTTTACTAGCCTACGAGCAGTACTTC. It codes for CASSPLLAYEQYF.

This clone was seen only a few times. This chain joins TRBV4-1 and TRBJ2-7, with 9 bases aligning to TRBD2. Germline V gene sequence: CDR1 MGHRA, CDR2 YSYEKL. The length of the CDR3 is 19 residues. Losses at the gene ends were 1 base for V and 3 bases for J; bases not matched to a gene: 16. For the CDR3, the DNA is TGCGCCAGCAGCCAAGGGGGAGTTCTAGCGGCGGGAGGGCTCTACGAGCAGTACTTC. Its protein product is CASSQGGVLAAGGLYEQYF.

The V and J genes are TRBV7-3 and TRBJ2-5, with D uncertain. CDR3 length: 15 residues. Germline CDR1 is SGHTA and CDR2 is FQGTGA. Trimming took 0 bases from V and 2 from J, leaving 10 bases between them. CDR3 sequence reads: CASSLTAVPQETQYF. CDR3 nucleotides: TGTGCCAGCAGCTTAACGGCAGTACCTCAAGAGACCCAGTACTTC.

The V gene is TRBV19, the J gene TRBJ1-2; the D is unclear. Per the germline V gene, CDR1 is LNHDA and CDR2 is SQIVND (reference sequence). This CDR3 comprises 15 residues. V lost 7 bases and J 0 bases, leaving 15 bases between the germline ends. The CDR3: CASMKVGRTNYGYTF. For the CDR3, the DNA is TGTGCCAGTATGAAGGTTGGCAGGACTAACTATGGCTACACCTTC.

The V and J genes are TRBV5-5 and TRBJ1-5; D is undetermined. The CDR3 contains 16 residues. Germline loops: CDR1 SGHKS, CDR2 YYEKEE (reference sequence). V was trimmed by 4 bases and J by 0 bases, leaving 14 bases between them. The CDR3 loop reads CASSKGELFSNQPQHF. In DNA, the CDR3 is TGTGCCAGCAGCAAAGGAGAGTTGTTTAGCAATCAGCCCCAGCATTTT.

This chain connects TRBV3-1 (or the pseudogene TRBV3-2) to TRBJ1-4; TRBD1 matches 7 bases. CDR1 LGHDT and CDR2 YNNKEL come from the germline V gene (reference sequence). J was trimmed by 4 bases and V by 4 bases; bases with no gene match: 6. The CDR3 sequence is 15 residues long. CDR3 DNA sequence: TGTGCCAGCAGCCTCTCGGGACAGCATAATGAAAAACTGTTTTTT. Its translation is CASSLSGQHNEKLFF.

The gene calls are TRBV5-1 and TRBJ2-1; 8 bases fit TRBD1. With 1 base clipped from V and 1 base from J, the junction kept 4 bases outside the gene matches. The CDR3 loop spans 16 amino acids. Germline V gene data show CDR1 as SGHRS and CDR2 as YFSETQ. Here the CDR3 reads CASSLLGQASYNEQFF. In DNA, the CDR3 is TGCGCCAGCAGCTTGCTGGGACAGGCTTCCTACAATGAGCAGTTCTTC.

This rearrangement joins TRBV7-9 to TRBJ1-1; D is undetermined. Germline CDR1 SEHNR, CDR2 FQNEAQ (reference sequence). The CDR3 consists of 12 residues. Trimming took 3 bases from V and 8 from J, leaving 10 bases between them. CDR3 bases: TGTGCCAGCAGCTTCGAGAACGGGGAAGCTTTCTTT. This translates into CASSFENGEAFF.

V gene TRBV25-1 combines with J gene TRBJ1-2; the D gene is possibly TRBD1 (5 bases). Between the trimmed V and J ends, which lost 3 bases and 7 bases, there was a span of 12 bases. Germline CDR1 is MGHDK and CDR2 is SYGVNS. This CDR3 has 13 amino acids. CDR3 sequence reads: CASSEQGFGGYTF. In nucleotides, the CDR3 is TGTGCCAGCAGTGAGCAGGGTTTTGGTGGCTACACCTTC.

This chain connects TRBV11-3 to TRBJ2-1; a weak D match, TRBD1 (5 bases). The CDR3 consists of 14 residues. V lost 4 bases, J lost 0 bases, and 7 bases lay in between. Germline CDR1 and CDR2: SGHNT and YENEEA. The CDR3 sequence: CASSSDSSYNEQFF. Here the CDR3 DNA reads TGTGCCAGCAGCTCAGACAGCTCCTACAATGAGCAGTTCTTC. Full variable domain (rest looked up from reference TRBV11-3 and TRBJ2-1): EAGVVQSPRYKIIEKKQPVAFWCNPISGHNTLYWYLQNLGQGPELLIRYENEEAVDDSQLPKDRFSAERLKGVDSTLKIQPAELGDSAVYLCASSSDSSYNEQFFGPGTRLTVL.

This chain joins TRBV14 and TRBJ2-5; D might be TRBD1 (6 bases). The germline V and J ends were trimmed by 7 bases and 4 bases, with 13 bases remaining between them. From germline, CDR1 is SGHDN and CDR2 FVKESK. The CDR3 is 13 residues long. The CDR3 DNA reads as TGTGCCAGCATTGGGCAGGGGAGAGAGACCCAGTACTTC. Amino acids: CASIGQGRETQYF.

The V and J genes are TRBV19 and TRBJ1-5; tentative D call: TRBD1 (5 bases). The germline V gene has CDR1 LNHDA and CDR2 SQIVND (reference sequence). The CDR3 length is 14 residues. V lost 4 bases and J lost 5, with 12 bases in between. The CDR3 DNA reads TGTGCCAGTAGTAGCAAGGGGCGGTATCAGCCCCAGCATTTT. Its protein product is CASSSKGRYQPQHF.